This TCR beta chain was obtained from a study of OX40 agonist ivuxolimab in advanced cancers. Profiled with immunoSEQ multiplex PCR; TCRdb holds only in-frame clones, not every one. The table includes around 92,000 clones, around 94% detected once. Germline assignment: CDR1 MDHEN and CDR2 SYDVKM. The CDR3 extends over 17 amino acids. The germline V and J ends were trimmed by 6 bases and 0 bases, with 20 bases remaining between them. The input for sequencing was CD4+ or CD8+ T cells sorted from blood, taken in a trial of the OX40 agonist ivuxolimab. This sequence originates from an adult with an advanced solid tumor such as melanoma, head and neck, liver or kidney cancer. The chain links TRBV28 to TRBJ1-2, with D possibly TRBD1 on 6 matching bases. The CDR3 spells CASRHSPGPGANYGYTF. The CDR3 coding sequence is TGTGCCAGCAGGCACTCTCCGGGGCCAGGGGCTAACTATGGCTACACCTTC.